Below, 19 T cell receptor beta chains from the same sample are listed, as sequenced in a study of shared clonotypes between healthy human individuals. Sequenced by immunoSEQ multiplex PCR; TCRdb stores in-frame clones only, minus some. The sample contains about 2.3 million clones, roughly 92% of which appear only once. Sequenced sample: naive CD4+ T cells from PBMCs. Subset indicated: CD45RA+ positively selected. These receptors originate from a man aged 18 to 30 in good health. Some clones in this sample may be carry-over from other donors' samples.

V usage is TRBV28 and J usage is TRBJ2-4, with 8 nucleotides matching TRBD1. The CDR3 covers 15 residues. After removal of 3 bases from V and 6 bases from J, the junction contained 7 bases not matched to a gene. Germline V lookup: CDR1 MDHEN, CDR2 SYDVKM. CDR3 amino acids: CASSFRGRFLNIQYF. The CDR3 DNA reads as TGTGCCAGCAGTTTCAGGGGGCGGTTTTTAAACATTCAGTACTTC.

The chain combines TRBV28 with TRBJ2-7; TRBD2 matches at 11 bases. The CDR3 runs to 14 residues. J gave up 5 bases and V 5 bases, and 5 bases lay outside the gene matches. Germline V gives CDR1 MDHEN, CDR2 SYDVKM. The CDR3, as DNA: TGTGCCAGCAGTCTAACTAGCGGGAGCCACGAGCAGTACTTC. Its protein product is CASSLTSGSHEQYF.

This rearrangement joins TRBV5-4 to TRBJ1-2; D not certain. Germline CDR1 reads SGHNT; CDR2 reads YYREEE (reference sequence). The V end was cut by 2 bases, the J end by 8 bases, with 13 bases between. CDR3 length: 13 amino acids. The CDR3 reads CASSFEDSRGYTF. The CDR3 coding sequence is TGTGCCAGCAGCTTTGAGGATTCTAGGGGCTACACCTTC.

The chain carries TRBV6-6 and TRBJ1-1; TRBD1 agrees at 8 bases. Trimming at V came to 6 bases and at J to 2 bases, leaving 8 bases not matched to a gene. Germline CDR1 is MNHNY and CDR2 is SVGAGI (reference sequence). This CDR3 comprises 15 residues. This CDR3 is CASRLTDRANTEAFF. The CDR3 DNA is TGTGCCAGCAGACTAACGGACAGGGCAAACACTGAAGCTTTCTTT.

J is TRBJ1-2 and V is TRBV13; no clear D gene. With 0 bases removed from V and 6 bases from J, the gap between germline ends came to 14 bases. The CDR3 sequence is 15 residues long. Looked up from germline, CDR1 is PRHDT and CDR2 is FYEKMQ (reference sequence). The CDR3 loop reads CASSLGPNRGDGYTF. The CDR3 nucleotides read TGTGCCAGCAGCTTAGGGCCGAACCGAGGCGATGGCTACACCTTC.

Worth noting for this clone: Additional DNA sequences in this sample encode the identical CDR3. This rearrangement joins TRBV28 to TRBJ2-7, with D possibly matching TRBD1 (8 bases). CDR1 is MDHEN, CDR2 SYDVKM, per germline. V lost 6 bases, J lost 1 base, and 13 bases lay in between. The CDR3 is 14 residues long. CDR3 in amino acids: CASRQQGGSYEQYF. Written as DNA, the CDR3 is TGTGCCAGCAGGCAACAGGGGGGGTCCTACGAGCAGTACTTC.

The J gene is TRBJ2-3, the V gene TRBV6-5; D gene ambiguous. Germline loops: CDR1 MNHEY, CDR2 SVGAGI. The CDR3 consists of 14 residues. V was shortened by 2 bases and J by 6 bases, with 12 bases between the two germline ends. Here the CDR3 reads CASSYILPPDTQYF. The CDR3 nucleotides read TGTGCCAGCAGTTACATCCTGCCCCCGGATACGCAGTATTTT.

As DNA, the CDR3 is TGTGCCAGCATCCCCTTTTCAGCACTCTCTCTAGAATCCTACAATGAGCAGTTCTTC. Amino acid sequence: CASIPFSALSLESYNEQFF. The rearrangement joins TRBV11-2 to TRBJ2-1; D remains ambiguous. V was trimmed by 7 bases and J by 1 base, leaving 26 bases between them. The germline CDR1 and CDR2 sequences are SGHAT and FQNNGV. The CDR3 has 19 residues. Full variable domain (outside the CDR3, taken from reference TRBV11-2 and TRBJ2-1): EAGVAQSPRYKIIEKRQSVAFWCNPISGHATLYWYQQILGQGPKLLIQFQNNGVVDDSQLPKDRFSAERLKGVDSTLKIQPAKLEDSAVYLCASIPFSALSLESYNEQFFGPGTRLTVL.

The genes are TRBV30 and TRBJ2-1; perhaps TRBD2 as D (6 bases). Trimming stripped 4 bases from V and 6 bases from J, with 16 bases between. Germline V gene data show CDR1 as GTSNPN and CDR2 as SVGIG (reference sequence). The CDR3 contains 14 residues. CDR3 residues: CAWTIRVGGNEQFF. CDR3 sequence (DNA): TGTGCCTGGACTATACGCGTCGGGGGCAATGAGCAGTTCTTC.

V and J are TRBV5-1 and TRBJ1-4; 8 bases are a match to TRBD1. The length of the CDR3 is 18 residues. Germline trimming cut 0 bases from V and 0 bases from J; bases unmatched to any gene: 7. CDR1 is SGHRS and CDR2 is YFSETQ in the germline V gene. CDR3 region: CASSLEGDRWATNEKLFF. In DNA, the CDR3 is TGCGCCAGCAGCTTGGAGGGGGACAGGTGGGCAACTAATGAAAAACTGTTTTTT.

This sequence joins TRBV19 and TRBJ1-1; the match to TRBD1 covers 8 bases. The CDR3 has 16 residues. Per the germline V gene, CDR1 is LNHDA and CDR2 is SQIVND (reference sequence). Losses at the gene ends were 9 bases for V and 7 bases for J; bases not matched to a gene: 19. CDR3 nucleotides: TGTGCCAGCCTCAAAACCGGTAGGACAGGGCTCCATGAAGCTTTCTTT. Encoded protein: CASLKTGRTGLHEAFF.

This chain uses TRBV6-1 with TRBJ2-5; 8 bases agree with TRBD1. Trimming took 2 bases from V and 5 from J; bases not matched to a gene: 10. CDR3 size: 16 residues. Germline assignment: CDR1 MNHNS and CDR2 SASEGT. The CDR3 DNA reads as TGTGCCAGCAGTGAACGATGGGACAGGCTTTGGGAGACCCAGTACTTC. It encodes CASSERWDRLWETQYF.

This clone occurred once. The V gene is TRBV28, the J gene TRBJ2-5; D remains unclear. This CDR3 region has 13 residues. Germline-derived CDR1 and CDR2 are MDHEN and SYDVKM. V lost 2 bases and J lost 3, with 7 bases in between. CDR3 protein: CASSLRNEETQYF. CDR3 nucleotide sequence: TGTGCCAGCAGTTTACGCAACGAAGAGACCCAGTACTTC.

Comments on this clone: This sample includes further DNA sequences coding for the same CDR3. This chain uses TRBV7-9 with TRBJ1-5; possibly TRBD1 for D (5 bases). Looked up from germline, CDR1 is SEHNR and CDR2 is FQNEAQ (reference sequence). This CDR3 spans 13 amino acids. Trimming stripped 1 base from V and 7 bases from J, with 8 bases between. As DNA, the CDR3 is TGTGCCAGCAGCTTAGGGGGACTCCAGCCCCAGCATTTT. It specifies CASSLGGLQPQHF.

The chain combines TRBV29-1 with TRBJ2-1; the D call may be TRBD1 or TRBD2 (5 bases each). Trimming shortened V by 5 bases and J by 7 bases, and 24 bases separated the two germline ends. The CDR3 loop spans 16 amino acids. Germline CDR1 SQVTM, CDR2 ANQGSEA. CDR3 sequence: CSVHRGHPLARNEQFF. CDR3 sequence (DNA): TGCAGCGTTCACCGCGGACACCCTTTAGCGAGGAATGAGCAGTTCTTC.

The CDR3 nucleotides are TGTGCCAGCAGCCAAGACGAAGGACATCGTACCTTC. Its protein is CASSQDEGHRTF. This chain connects TRBV4-2 to TRBJ1-2; possibly TRBD1 for D (5 bases). Trimming pared 0 bases from V and 14 bases from J, leaving 13 bases between. Per germline, CDR1 LGHNA and CDR2 YNFKEQ. This CDR3 is 12 amino acids long.

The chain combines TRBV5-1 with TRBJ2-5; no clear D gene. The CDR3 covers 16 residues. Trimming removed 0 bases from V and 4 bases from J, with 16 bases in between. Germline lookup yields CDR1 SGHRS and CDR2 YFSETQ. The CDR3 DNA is TGCGCCAGCAGCTTGGAGTGGTGGGCCCCCACAGAGACCCAGTACTTC. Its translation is CASSLEWWAPTETQYF.

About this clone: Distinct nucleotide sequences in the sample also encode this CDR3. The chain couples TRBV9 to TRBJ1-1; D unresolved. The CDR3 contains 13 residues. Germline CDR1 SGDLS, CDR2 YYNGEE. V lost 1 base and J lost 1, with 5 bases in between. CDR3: CASSVSGNTEAFF. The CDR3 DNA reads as TGTGCCAGCAGCGTATCCGGGAACACTGAAGCTTTCTTT.

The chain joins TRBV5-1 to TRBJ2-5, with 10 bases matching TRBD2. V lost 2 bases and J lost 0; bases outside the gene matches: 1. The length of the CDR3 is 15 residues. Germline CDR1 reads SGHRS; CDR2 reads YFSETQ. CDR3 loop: CASSFGTSDQETQYF. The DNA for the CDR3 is TGCGCCAGCAGCTTCGGGACTAGCGACCAAGAGACCCAGTACTTC. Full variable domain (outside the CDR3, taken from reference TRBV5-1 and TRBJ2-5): KAGVTQTPRYLIKTRGQQVTLSCSPISGHRSVSWYQQTPGQGLQFLFEYFSETQRNKGNFPGRFSGRQFSNSRSEMNVSTLELGDSALYLCASSFGTSDQETQYFGPGTRLLVL.